This T cell receptor beta chain was documented in a study of identifying expanded T cells in peripheral blood. Study-level results: Roughly 1.2 clones differed between technical replicates, versus around 15 and 19 over time.

With respect to this clone: Its antigen is as yet unknown.

Profiling relied on immunoSEQ multiplex PCR, and the TCRdb table lists in-frame clones only, not all of them. The table has 80,000 to 95,000 clones, approximately 89% seen once. No infections or other immune events were documented during collection. From germline, CDR1 is KGHSH and CDR2 LQKENI. The CDR3 is made up of 15 amino acids. V trimming: 2 bases; J trimming: 7 bases; junction bases outside the gene matches: 7. This chain links TRBV18 with TRBJ1-5; 8 bases agree with TRBD1. The sequencing input was blood. The receptor comes from a person between 18 and 70 years old in good health. CDR3 nucleotides: TGTGCCAGCTCACCAGACGGACAGGGAGGACAGCCCCAGCATTTT. Its translation: CASSPDGQGGQPQHF.